The clone carrying this TCR beta chain was detected a few times. This record comes from a study of cytomegalovirus exposure and HLA in healthy donors. CDR3 length: 17 residues. Germline-derived CDR1 and CDR2 are SGDLS and YYNGEE. The V and J ends lost 0 bases and 3 bases, in that order; junction bases with no gene match: 6. Primers: 60 Vbeta forward and 13 Jbeta reverse. Sequenced by immunoSEQ multiplex PCR; TCRdb stores in-frame clones only, minus some. The sample includes some 150,000 clones, about 80% seen only once; the top ten take about 3.9%. This clonotype was obtained from a man aged 18 to 29 in good health and CMV-seronegative. The gene calls are TRBV9 and TRBJ2-2; 9 positions match TRBD1. Sequenced input: PBMCs. DNA for the CDR3: TGTGCCAGCAGCGTAGCTTGGACAGGGGTGGACACCGGGGAGCTGTTTTTT. It is translated as CASSVAWTGVDTGELFF.